These T cell receptor beta chains were read from a single sample in a study of identifying expanded T cells in peripheral blood. The repertoire was sequenced with immunoSEQ multiplex PCR; TCRdb's copy has only in-frame clones and lacks some. The sample lists 85,000 to 90,000 clones, about 86% occurring once. The sequenced sample consisted of blood. These receptors were taken from a person aged 18 to 75 in good health. CDR3s leave out the opening cysteine and the closing phenylalanine or tryptophan. A D gene is named only where the DNA matches it firmly. A clone size is listed for some rows: how often the clone was seen (once, few, many), or a class if it is expanded.

abundance,d_gene,v_gene,CDR3aa
NA,NA,TRBV6-1,ASKAGQPYNEKLF
NA,NA,TRBV28,ASSLSASRGTNSPLH
few,NA,TRBV5-6,ASSLISSEKNIQY
once,NA,TRBV19,ASSIQGMNTEAF
NA,TRBD1,TRBV30,AWRGTGVTEAF
NA,NA,TRBV6-1,ASSESPAARRSPLH
NA,NA,TRBV6-6,ASSPNGTPAAQF
NA,TRBD1,TRBV29-1,SDQTGGNEQF
few,NA,TRBV11-3,ASSVGLVETQY
NA,NA,TRBV4-1,ASSQALGGYGYT
once,NA,TRBV2,AGRSQNTDTQY
NA,TRBD1,TRBV5-6,ASSSTGGMYGYT
NA,NA,TRBV15,ATSRYEGPGANVLT
few,TRBD1,TRBV5-6,ASSTQGALSPLH
NA,NA,TRBV27,ASSPWETGELF
NA,NA,TRBV15,ATSRVPGADPDNYGYT
NA,NA,TRBV6-5,ASSDGTLNTGELF
NA,TRBD2,TRBV7-9,ASSFSGREYNEQF
NA,NA,TRBV5-6,ASSQFTGGPQETQY